This T cell receptor beta chain was obtained from a study of T cell repertoires in cytomegalovirus infection. Study-wide findings and caveats: Within the response measured ex vivo, HLA-C-restricted CMV-specific TCR beta clonotypes were dominant. People with CMV and the relevant HLA were identified by cumulative public TCR beta family frequency.

TCRdb re-derived calls from the reads in MiXCR, one entry per CDR3 protein. The table has 250,000 to 300,000 distinct CDR3 sequences, less than 25% seen once; the top ten hold about 21%. Turning to this clonotype: Its target is unknown.

This CDR3 comprises 15 residues. V gave up 6 bases and J gave up 0 bases, with 11 bases separating them. The origin of this receptor is a human donor in good health (CMV status not recorded). Some clones in this sample may be carry-over from other donors' samples. Sequencing used cultured PBMCs, obtained from culture after CMV antigen stimulation. The V gene is TRBV12-3 or TRBV12-4, the J gene TRBJ1-4, with a weak D call TRBD1 (6 bases). CDR3 nucleotide sequence: TGTGCCAGCAGCCCCGGGACACCAACTAATGAAAAACTGTTTTTT. The encoded protein is CASSPGTPTNEKLFF.